The 28 T cell receptor beta chains in this list originate from one sample, sequenced in a study of beta chain features in type 1 diabetes. These receptors have no known antigen. Whole-study findings and limits: Shorter TCRB CDR3s, moderately but significantly so, marked every one of the four CD4+ subsets in Type 1 diabetes patients.

Reverse transcribing all isolated RNA meant expressed TCRB transcripts were sequenced. Generated by immunoSEQ multiplex PCR, the TCRdb table keeps only in-frame clones and is missing some. The repertoire holds approximately 130,000 clones, with 17% as singletons. Sequenced input: central memory CD4+ T cells from blood. The receptors were gathered from a man younger than 35 with type 1 diabetes.

This clone was counted only a few times. The chain carries TRBV6-1 and TRBJ1-6; TRBD1 is a possible D gene (5 bases). Germline CDR1 is MNHNS and CDR2 is SASEGT. The CDR3 is made up of 15 amino acids. V gave up 5 bases and J gave up 8 bases, with 16 bases separating them. The CDR3 loop reads CASSRGTGRDSPLHF. For the CDR3, the DNA is TGTGCCAGCAGTCGCGGGACGGGGAGGGATTCACCCCTCCACTTT.

This clone was picked up a small number of times. This is likely an artifact of a read error, given a far larger clone one base away. The chain carries TRBV2 and TRBJ2-1; 10 nucleotides match TRBD2. This CDR3 comprises 16 residues. With V trimmed by 2 bases and J by 6 bases, 7 bases remained unmatched. Germline CDR1 reads SNHLY; CDR2 reads FYNNEI. Here the CDR3 DNA reads TGTGCCAGCAGTGAATGTCTTAGCGGGAGGACCAATGAGCAGTTCTTC. Encoded protein: CASSECLSGRTNEQFF.

This clone turned up a few times. The rearrangement uses TRBV30 and TRBJ2-7; 7 bases align to TRBD1. V shed 7 bases, J shed 3 bases, and the junction held 12 bases outside the gene matches. The CDR3 has 14 residues. Germline V CDR1 and CDR2: GTSNPN, SVGIG (reference sequence). The CDR3 spells CASSLRDSGYEQYF. In nucleotides, the CDR3 is TGTGCCTCCTCCCTCCGGGACAGCGGCTACGAGCAGTACTTC.

This clone was seen only a few times. V and J are TRBV2 and TRBJ1-1; D gene uncertain. Germline assignment: CDR1 SNHLY and CDR2 FYNNEI. V was trimmed by 4 bases and J by 1 base, leaving 10 bases between them. The CDR3 extends over 14 amino acids. The DNA for the CDR3 is TGTGCCAGCAGTGTTTGGAACGCGAACACTGAAGCTTTCTTT. Encoded protein: CASSVWNANTEAFF.

Comment on this clone: Other nucleotide sequences in the sample specify the same CDR3. This chain uses TRBV5-1 with TRBJ1-5; D ambiguous. Germline V gene data show CDR1 as SGHRS and CDR2 as YFSETQ. V was clipped by 4 bases and J by 4 bases, with 9 bases between them. CDR3 length: 13 amino acids. The CDR3 coding sequence is TGCGCCAGCAGCAGGACGGGAAATCAGCCCCAGCATTTT. Translating gives CASSRTGNQPQHF.

The genes are TRBV29-1 and TRBJ2-1; 7 bases are shared with TRBD1. Germline CDR1 and CDR2: SQVTM and ANQGSEA. This CDR3 comprises 15 residues. J was trimmed by 8 bases and V by 7 bases; bases with no gene match: 17. The CDR3 coding sequence is TGCAGCGGATTATCCGGGACAGCCTATGTCCATGAGCAGTTCTTC. It encodes CSGLSGTAYVHEQFF.

This clone has more than one count but fewer than ten. The chain carries TRBV5-6 and TRBJ1-5; the D is unclear. The CDR3 contains 12 residues. Germline assignment: CDR1 SGHDT and CDR2 YYEEEE. Trimming left V 3 bases short and J 2 bases short, with 3 bases between. The DNA for the CDR3 is TGTGCCAGCAGCTGGGGCAATCAGCCCCAGCATTTT. It is translated as CASSWGNQPQHF.

Only a few counts were recorded for this clone. V gene TRBV2 combines with J gene TRBJ2-7, with D unclear. This CDR3 has 14 residues. V dropped 8 bases and J dropped 6 bases, with 20 bases sitting between them. Germline CDR1 is SNHLY and CDR2 is FYNNEI. The CDR3 region has the DNA TGTGCCAGCTCAATGACCAGAGGTGAAGCCGAGCAGTACTTC. It specifies CASSMTRGEAEQYF.

The table lists this clone with a few counts. The rearrangement joins TRBV29-1 to TRBJ2-4; D is undetermined. V lost 1 base and J lost 0, with 13 bases in between. Germline V gene sequence: CDR1 SQVTM, CDR2 ANQGSEA. CDR3 size: 16 residues. The CDR3 DNA is TGCAGCGTTGAAGGGGGTGGGCAGATAGCCAAAAACATTCAGTACTTC. Encoded protein: CSVEGGGQIAKNIQYF.

This clone was counted a few times. J is TRBJ1-4 and V is TRBV2; weak D call: TRBD1 (6 bases). Germline V gene lookup returns CDR1 SNHLY and CDR2 FYNNEI. Trimming shortened V by 6 bases and J by 0 bases, and 20 bases separated the two germline ends. The CDR3 runs 18 residues. Written as DNA, the CDR3 is TGTGCCAGCAGGATGACAGGAGCCGACTTTGCAACTAATGAAAAACTGTTTTTT. Amino acids: CASRMTGADFATNEKLFF.

The V and J genes are TRBV5-6 and TRBJ2-1; D could derive from TRBD1 or TRBD2 (5 bases each). This CDR3 is 16 amino acids long. Germline lookup yields CDR1 SGHDT and CDR2 YYEEEE. The V gene lost 0 bases and the J gene lost 4 bases, with 14 bases spanning the gap. In DNA, the CDR3 is TGTGCCAGCAGCTTGGTAGGGGAACGGGGATACAATGAGCAGTTCTTC. This gives the protein CASSLVGERGYNEQFF.

This clone was seen a few times. This chain connects TRBV30 to TRBJ1-1; D ambiguous. With 1 base removed from V and 5 bases from J, the gap between germline ends came to 11 bases. This CDR3 is built from 13 residues. The V gene's germline CDR1 is GTSNPN and CDR2 SVGIG (reference sequence). CDR3 in DNA: TGTGCCTGGAGTGGGGTTGCTTCAACTGAAGCTTTCTTT. This codes for CAWSGVASTEAFF.

This chain connects TRBV10-3 to TRBJ1-6; possible D gene TRBD1, 6 bases. Germline CDR1 is ENHRY and CDR2 is SYGVKD. The V and J ends lost 0 bases and 8 bases respectively, with 8 bases between them. CDR3 length: 14 residues. The CDR3 loop reads CAISESRQDSPLHF. The CDR3 DNA reads as TGTGCCATCAGTGAGTCGCGACAGGATTCACCCCTCCACTTT.

The V call is TRBV28, the J call TRBJ2-7, with D possibly TRBD2 on 6 matching bases. Germline V gene data show CDR1 as MDHEN and CDR2 as SYDVKM. The V end was cut by 6 bases, the J end by 5 bases, with 11 bases between. This CDR3 is built from 12 residues. CDR3 region: CASRRRDHEQYF. CDR3 DNA: TGTGCCAGCAGACGGCGGGACCACGAGCAGTACTTC.

This clone appeared a few times. Other nucleotide sequences in the sample specify the same CDR3. This sequence joins TRBV14 and TRBJ2-7; D possibly corresponds to TRBD1 (5 bases). Germline lookup yields CDR1 SGHDN and CDR2 FVKESK. The length of the CDR3 is 13 residues. The V end lost 2 bases, the J end lost 2 bases, and 7 bases lay between the germline ends. The CDR3 region has the DNA TGTGCCAGCAGCCAACAGGGAACCTACGAGCAGTACTTC. Translating gives CASSQQGTYEQYF. The variable domain in full, with the rest retrieved from reference TRBV14 and TRBJ2-7, is EAGVTQFPSHSVIEKGQTVTLRCDPISGHDNLYWYRRVMGKEIKFLLHFVKESKQDESGMPNNRFLAERTGGTYSTLKVQPAELEDSGVYFCASSQQGTYEQYFGPGTRLTVT.

There are a few counts of this clone. The same CDR3 can be traced to other DNA sequences in this sample. The CDR3: CASSTSGYEQYF. The CDR3 DNA sequence: TGTGCCAGTAGTACCTCAGGGTACGAGCAGTACTTC. V usage is TRBV19 and J usage is TRBJ2-7; TRBD1 might be the D (5 bases). The CDR3 totals 12 residues. Between the trimmed V and J ends, which lost 4 bases and 4 bases, there was a span of 8 bases. Germline V gives CDR1 LNHDA, CDR2 SQIVND (reference sequence).

This clone was seen only a few times. The rearrangement joins TRBV7-9 to TRBJ2-5, with D unresolved. Between the trimmed V and J ends, which lost 2 bases and 2 bases, there was a span of 12 bases. CDR1 is SEHNR and CDR2 is FQNEAQ in the germline V gene (reference sequence). The CDR3 loop spans 15 amino acids. Written as DNA, the CDR3 is TGTGCCAGCAGCTTAATGGCCACGGAACAAGAGACCCAGTACTTC. Translated: CASSLMATEQETQYF.

This clone was recorded many times. This chain uses TRBV10-3 with TRBJ2-3; 7 positions match TRBD1. J lost 2 bases, V lost 7 bases, and 12 bases had no gene match. Per germline, CDR1 ENHRY and CDR2 SYGVKD. The CDR3 extends over 16 amino acids. The chain's CDR3 is CAITRTGAVHTDTQYF. The CDR3 coding sequence is TGTGCCATCACCCGGACAGGAGCGGTGCACACAGATACGCAGTATTTT.

This clone was seen a few times. The gene calls are TRBV30 and TRBJ2-5; D ambiguous. The V end was cut by 0 bases, the J end by 2 bases, with 4 bases between. CDR1 and CDR2 (germline): GTSNPN, SVGIG (reference sequence). The CDR3 is 12 amino acids. The CDR3: CAWSVWQETQYF. DNA for the CDR3: TGTGCCTGGAGTGTTTGGCAAGAGACCCAGTACTTC.

This clone has just a few counts. The chain carries TRBV28 and TRBJ2-4; 10 bases align to TRBD2. V gave up 5 bases and J gave up 0 bases; unmatched junction bases: 4. The CDR3 extends over 16 amino acids. The V gene's germline CDR1 is MDHEN and CDR2 SYDVKM. Here the CDR3 DNA reads TGTGCCAGCAGTATTAGCGGGGGGTTAGCCAAAAACATTCAGTACTTC. This translates into CASSISGGLAKNIQYF.

The chain is built from TRBV5-4 and TRBJ2-5, with a weak D call TRBD1 (6 bases). The CDR3 has 16 amino acids. In germline, CDR1 is SGHNT, CDR2 YYREEE (reference sequence). With 4 bases removed from V and 2 bases from J, the gap between germline ends came to 18 bases. The CDR3 DNA sequence: TGTGCCAGCAGCAGATCGACAGGAGCCCAACAAGAGACCCAGTACTTC. Residues: CASSRSTGAQQETQYF.

The V and J genes are TRBV5-1 and TRBJ2-5, with D possibly being TRBD1 (6 bases). The CDR3 runs 13 residues. Germline CDR1 and CDR2: SGHRS and YFSETQ. V was clipped by 5 bases and J by 5 bases, with 13 bases between them. CDR3 residues: CASRGAPAETQYF. The CDR3 DNA reads as TGCGCCAGCAGGGGGGCTCCGGCGGAGACCCAGTACTTC. Full variable domain (rest looked up from reference TRBV5-1 and TRBJ2-5): KAGVTQTPRYLIKTRGQQVTLSCSPISGHRSVSWYQQTPGQGLQFLFEYFSETQRNKGNFPGRFSGRQFSNSRSEMNVSTLELGDSALYLCASRGAPAETQYFGPGTRLLVL.

This clone was found a few times. The J gene is TRBJ2-2, the V gene TRBV14; D remains ambiguous. The V gene's germline CDR1 is SGHDN and CDR2 FVKESK. The V end was cut by 4 bases, the J end by 1 base, with 4 bases between. The length of the CDR3 is 13 residues. In DNA form, the CDR3 reads TGTGCCAGCAGCCCGCAGAACACCGGGGAGCTGTTTTTT. Translating it yields CASSPQNTGELFF.

The rearrangement links TRBV29-1 to TRBJ2-6; D is perhaps TRBD1 (5 bases). V gave up 3 bases and J gave up 1 base, with 16 bases separating them. CDR1 and CDR2 from the germline V gene are SQVTM and ANQGSEA. The CDR3 runs 17 residues. The CDR3 is CSVDGSQGWSGANVLTF. In DNA form, the CDR3 reads TGCAGCGTTGATGGTTCCCAGGGTTGGTCTGGGGCCAACGTCCTGACTTTC.

V usage is TRBV4-2 and J usage is TRBJ2-3; TRBD2 matches at 8 bases. Germline V CDR1 and CDR2: LGHNA, YNFKEQ. This CDR3 is 20 amino acids long. V lost 3 bases, J lost 1 base, and 18 bases stayed unmatched. The CDR3 reads CASSHPRRGGGGPRTDTQYF. As DNA, the CDR3 is TGTGCCAGCAGCCATCCCCGGAGGGGGGGCGGGGGGCCTCGCACAGATACGCAGTATTTT.

This clone was detected only a few times. V and J are TRBV7-9 and TRBJ2-5, with D perhaps matching TRBD1 or TRBD2 (5 bases each). The V end was cut by 7 bases, the J end by 7 bases, with 22 bases between. The germline gives CDR1 SEHNR, CDR2 FQNEAQ (reference sequence). The CDR3 is 15 amino acids. The CDR3 region is CASIFGTRELGTQYF. The DNA for the CDR3 is TGTGCCAGCATTTTCGGGACCCGAGAATTAGGGACCCAGTACTTC.

The V and J genes are TRBV4-2 and TRBJ2-1; 11 nucleotides agree with TRBD2. This CDR3 comprises 16 residues. Germline V CDR1 and CDR2: LGHNA, YNFKEQ. V lost 2 bases, J lost 7 bases, and 7 bases stayed unmatched. The CDR3 region is CASSQRVAGGWNEQFF. CDR3 DNA sequence: TGTGCCAGCAGCCAACGGGTAGCGGGGGGGTGGAATGAGCAGTTCTTC.

The chain is built from TRBV2 and TRBJ1-5; 7 bases fit TRBD1. CDR1 and CDR2 from the germline V gene are SNHLY and FYNNEI. The CDR3 has 16 amino acids. V lost 3 bases to trimming and J lost 2 bases; unmatched junction nucleotides: 7. The chain's CDR3 is CASSDEQGKGNQPQHF. The CDR3 DNA is TGTGCCAGCAGTGACGAACAGGGGAAGGGCAATCAGCCCCAGCATTTT. Full variable domain (rest looked up from reference TRBV2 and TRBJ1-5): EPEVTQTPSHQVTQMGQEVILRCVPISNHLYFYWYRQILGQKVEFLVSFYNNEISEKSEIFDDQFSVERPDGSNFTLKIRSTKLEDSAMYFCASSDEQGKGNQPQHFGDGTRLSIL.